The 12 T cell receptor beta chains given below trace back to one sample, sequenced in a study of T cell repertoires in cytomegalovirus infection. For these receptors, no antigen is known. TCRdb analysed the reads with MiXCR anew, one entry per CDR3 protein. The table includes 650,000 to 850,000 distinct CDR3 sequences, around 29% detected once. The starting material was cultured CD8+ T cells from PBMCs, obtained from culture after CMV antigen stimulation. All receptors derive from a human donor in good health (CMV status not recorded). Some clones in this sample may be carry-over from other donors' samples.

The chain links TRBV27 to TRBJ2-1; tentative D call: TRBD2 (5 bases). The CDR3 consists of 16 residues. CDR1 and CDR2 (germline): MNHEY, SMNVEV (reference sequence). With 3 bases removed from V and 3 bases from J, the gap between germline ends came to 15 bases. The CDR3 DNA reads TGTGCCAGCAGTTTGGATTTCGAGGGATTCTACAATGAGCAGTTCTTC. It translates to CASSLDFEGFYNEQFF.

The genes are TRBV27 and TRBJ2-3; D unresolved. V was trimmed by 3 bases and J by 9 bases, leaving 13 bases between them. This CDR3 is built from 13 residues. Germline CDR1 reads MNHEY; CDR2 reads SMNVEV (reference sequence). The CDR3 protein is CASSFSPVETQYF. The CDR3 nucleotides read TGTGCCAGCAGTTTTTCCCCTGTAGAGACGCAGTATTTT.

CDR3 bases: TGTGCCAGCAGTACTCCGGGAGGGCGAGGTTCACCCCTCCACTTT. Translation: CASSTPGGRGSPLHF. The chain has TRBV28 and TRBJ1-6; no clear D gene. The V end was cut by 5 bases, the J end by 9 bases, with 17 bases between. The CDR3 has 15 residues. CDR1 and CDR2 from the germline V gene are MDHEN and SYDVKM.

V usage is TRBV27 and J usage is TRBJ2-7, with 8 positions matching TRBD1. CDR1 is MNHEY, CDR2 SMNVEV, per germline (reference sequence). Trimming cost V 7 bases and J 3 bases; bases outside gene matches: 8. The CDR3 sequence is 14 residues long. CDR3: CASKGGQVDYEQYF. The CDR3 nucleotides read TGTGCCAGCAAGGGGGGACAGGTTGACTACGAGCAGTACTTC.

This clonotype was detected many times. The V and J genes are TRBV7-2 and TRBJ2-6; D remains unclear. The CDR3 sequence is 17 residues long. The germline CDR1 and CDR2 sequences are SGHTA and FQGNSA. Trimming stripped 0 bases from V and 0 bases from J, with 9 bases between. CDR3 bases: TGTGCCAGCAGCTTAGCGATCATCAGCTCTGGGGCCAACGTCCTGACTTTC. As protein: CASSLAIISSGANVLTF.

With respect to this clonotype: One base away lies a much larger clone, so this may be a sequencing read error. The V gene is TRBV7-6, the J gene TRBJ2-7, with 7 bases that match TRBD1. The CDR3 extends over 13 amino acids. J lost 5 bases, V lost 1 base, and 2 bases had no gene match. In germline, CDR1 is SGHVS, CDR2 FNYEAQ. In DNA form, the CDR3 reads TGTGCCAGCAGCTTAGTTACAGGGGACGAGCAGTACTTC. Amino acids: CASSLVTGDEQYF.

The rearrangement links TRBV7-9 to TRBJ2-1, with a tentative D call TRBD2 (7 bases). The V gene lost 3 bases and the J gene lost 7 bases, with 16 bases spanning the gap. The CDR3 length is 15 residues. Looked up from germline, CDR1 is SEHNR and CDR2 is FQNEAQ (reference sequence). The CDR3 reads CASSLMGGATNEQFF. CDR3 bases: TGTGCCAGCAGCTTGATGGGGGGGGCAACAAATGAGCAGTTCTTC.

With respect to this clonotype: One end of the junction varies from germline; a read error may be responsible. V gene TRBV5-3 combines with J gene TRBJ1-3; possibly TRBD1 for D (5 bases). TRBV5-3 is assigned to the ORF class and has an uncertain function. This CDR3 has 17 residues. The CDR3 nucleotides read TGTGCCAGCAGCTATTTGCCCGCGGACACCTCTGGAAACACCATATATTTT. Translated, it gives CASSYLPADTSGNTIYF.

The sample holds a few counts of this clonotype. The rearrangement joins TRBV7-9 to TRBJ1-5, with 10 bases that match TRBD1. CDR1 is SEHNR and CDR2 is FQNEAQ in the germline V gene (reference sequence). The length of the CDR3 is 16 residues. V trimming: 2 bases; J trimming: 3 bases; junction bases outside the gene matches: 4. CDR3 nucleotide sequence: TGTGCCAGCAGCTTATCCGACAGGGGGCTCAATCAGCCCCAGCATTTT. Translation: CASSLSDRGLNQPQHF.

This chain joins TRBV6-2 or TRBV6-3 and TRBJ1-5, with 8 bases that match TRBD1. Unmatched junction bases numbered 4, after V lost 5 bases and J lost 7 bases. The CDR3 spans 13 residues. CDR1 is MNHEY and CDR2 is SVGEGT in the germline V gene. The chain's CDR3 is CASSAGGSQPQHF. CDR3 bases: TGTGCCAGCAGTGCAGGGGGCAGCCAGCCCCAGCATTTT.

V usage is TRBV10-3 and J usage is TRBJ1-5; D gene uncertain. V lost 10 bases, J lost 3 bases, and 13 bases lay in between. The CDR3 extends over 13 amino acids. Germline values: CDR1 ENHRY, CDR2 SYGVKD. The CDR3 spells CATNTEYNQPQHF. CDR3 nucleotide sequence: TGTGCCACCAATACAGAATACAATCAGCCCCAGCATTTT.

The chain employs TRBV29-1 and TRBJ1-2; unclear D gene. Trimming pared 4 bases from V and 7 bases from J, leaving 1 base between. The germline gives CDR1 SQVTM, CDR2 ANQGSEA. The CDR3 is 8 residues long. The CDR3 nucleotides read TGCAGCGTTGTTGGCTACACCTTC. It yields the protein CSVVGYTF. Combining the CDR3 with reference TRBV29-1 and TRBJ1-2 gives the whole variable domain SAVISQKPSRDICQRGTSLTIQCQVDSQVTMMFWYRQQPGQSLTLIATANQGSEATYESGFVIDKFPISRPNLTFSTLTVSNMSPEDSSIYLCSVVGYTFGSGTRLTVV.